This note documents a single T cell receptor (beta chain) sequence. Its antigen is currently unknown. This entry is derived from a study of cytomegalovirus exposure and HLA in healthy donors. A multiplex PCR was run with 60 Vbeta primers and 13 Jbeta primers. Generated by immunoSEQ multiplex PCR, the TCRdb table keeps only in-frame clones and is missing some. Its listing shows under 150,000 clones. Notes on the study in general: Later analysis suggested links between common viral pathogens and several top significant clusters. Excluded were some V segments that proved indistinguishable, including TRBV6-2 and TRBV6-3. A later analysis associated around 17,000 TCR beta sequences with HLA alleles at a 0.05 false discovery rate.

CDR1 is SEHNR and CDR2 is FQNEAQ in the germline V gene (reference sequence). Trimming removed 5 bases at V and 2 bases at J, with 21 bases between. The CDR3 loop spans 17 amino acids. The sequencing input was PBMCs. This TCR came from a woman aged 60-75 years in good health and CMV-seronegative. The chain combines TRBV7-9 with TRBJ2-5; D is undetermined. The CDR3, as DNA: TGTGCCAGCAGCCCCCTGCTACCTCCGGTGGAGCAAGAGACCCAGTACTTC. Translated, it gives CASSPLLPPVEQETQYF.